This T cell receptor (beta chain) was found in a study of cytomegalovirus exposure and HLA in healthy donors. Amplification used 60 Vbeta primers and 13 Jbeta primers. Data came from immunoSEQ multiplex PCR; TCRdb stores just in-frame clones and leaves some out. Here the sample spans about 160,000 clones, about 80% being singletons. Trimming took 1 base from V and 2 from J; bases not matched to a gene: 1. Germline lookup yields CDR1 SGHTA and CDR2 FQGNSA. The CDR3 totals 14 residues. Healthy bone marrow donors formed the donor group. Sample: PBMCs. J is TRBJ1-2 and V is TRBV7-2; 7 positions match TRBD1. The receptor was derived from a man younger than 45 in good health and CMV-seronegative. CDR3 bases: TGTGCCAGCAGCTTAGGGGGACAGAACTATGGCTACACCTTC. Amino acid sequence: CASSLGGQNYGYTF.